The rows below give T cell receptor beta chains drawn from one sample of a study of blood T cells in healthy people across ages. TCRdb analysed the 5' RACE reads with MiXCR anew, one entry per CDR3 protein. The sample lists roughly 800,000 distinct CDR3 sequences; about 62% were seen once. The sample comprised blood. All receptors come from a young man in good health. CDR3s include the opening cysteine and the closing phenylalanine or tryptophan. D genes are given only for firm matches. A clone size is listed for some rows: how often the clone was seen (once, few, many), or a class if it is expanded.

TRBJ1-2,NA,NA,TRBV10-3,TGTGCCATCTCGTCGACAGACGCTGGTGGCTACACCTTC,CAISSTDAGGYTF
TRBJ2-1,few,TRBD1,TRBV29-1,TGCAGCGTTGAGGGACCGGGACAGGGCGAGAATGAGCAGTTCTTC,CSVEGPGQGENEQFF
TRBJ2-7,few,NA,TRBV7-2,TGTGCCAGCAGCTTTCGGGGCCTAGAGGACTACGAGCAGTACTTC,CASSFRGLEDYEQYF
TRBJ1-2,few,NA,TRBV7-2,TGTGCCAGCAGCTCCGCCCCCAGCATGAACTATGGCTACACCTTC,CASSSAPSMNYGYTF
TRBJ2-5,NA,TRBD1,TRBV10-3,TGTGCCATCAGTGACTCCGGGACAGTCCAAGAGACCCAGTACTTC,CAISDSGTVQETQYF
TRBJ1-5,NA,NA,TRBV15,TGTGCCACCAGCAGAGACAGGAACAATCAGCCCCAGCATTTT,CATSRDRNNQPQHF
TRBJ2-7,once,NA,TRBV4-1,TGCGCCAGCAGCCGGGGACTTTCCTACGAGCGGTACTTC,CASSRGLSYERYF
TRBJ2-5,NA,NA,TRBV7-2,TGTGCCAACAGCGTTAGCGGAGCCCAAGAGACCCAGTACTTC,CANSVSGAQETQYF
TRBJ2-7,once,TRBD2,TRBV20-1,TGCAGTGCTAGTGCGACTAGCGGTGAGCAGTACTTC,CSASATSGEQYF
TRBJ2-3,NA,NA,TRBV28,TGTGCCAGCAAAGTGGGCCAAATAACGACAGATACGCAGTATTTT,CASKVGQITTDTQYF
TRBJ2-5,NA,NA,TRBV11-2,TGTGCCAGCAGCTCGGGAGTGTTGGAGACCCAGTACTTC,CASSSGVLETQYF
TRBJ1-2,NA,TRBD1,TRBV20-1,TGCAGTGCTGAGGGACAGGGCTTGTACTATGGCTACACCTTC,CSAEGQGLYYGYTF
TRBJ2-7,NA,NA,TRBV20-1,TGCAGTGCTAGAAGGCAGGGAACCTACAATGAGCAGTACTTC,CSARRQGTYNEQYF
TRBJ2-5,once,TRBD2,TRBV7-6,TGTGCCAGCAGCTCCCACCTCAGCGGGGCCGAAGAGACCCAGTACTTC,CASSSHLSGAEETQYF
TRBJ2-1,few,NA,TRBV6-1,TGTGCTAGCAGCGCCGGGACAAACTACAATGAGCAGTTTTTC,CASSAGTNYNEQFF
TRBJ1-2,NA,NA,TRBV12-3/TRBV12-4,TGTGCCAGCAGTTTCGTTGGAGGAGGCTACACCTTC,CASSFVGGGYTF
TRBJ2-5,NA,NA,TRBV19,TGTGCCAGTAGGGGGGTCGACCAAGAGACCCAGTACTTC,CASRGVDQETQYF
TRBJ2-6,NA,NA,TRBV9,TGTGCCAGCAGCCCTCGTGTGAACTCTGGGGCCAACGTCCTGACTTTC,CASSPRVNSGANVLTF